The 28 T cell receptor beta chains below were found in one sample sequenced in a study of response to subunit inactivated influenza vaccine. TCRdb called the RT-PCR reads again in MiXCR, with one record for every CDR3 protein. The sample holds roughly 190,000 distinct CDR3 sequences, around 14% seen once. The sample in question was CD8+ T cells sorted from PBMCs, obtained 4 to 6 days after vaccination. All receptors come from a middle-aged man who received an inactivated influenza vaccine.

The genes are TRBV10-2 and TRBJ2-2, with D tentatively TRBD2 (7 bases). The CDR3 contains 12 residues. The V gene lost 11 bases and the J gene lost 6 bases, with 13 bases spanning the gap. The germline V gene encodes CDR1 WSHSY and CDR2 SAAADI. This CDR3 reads CALEGGPGELFF. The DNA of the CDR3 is TGCGCCTTAGAGGGGGGGCCCGGGGAGCTGTTTTTT.

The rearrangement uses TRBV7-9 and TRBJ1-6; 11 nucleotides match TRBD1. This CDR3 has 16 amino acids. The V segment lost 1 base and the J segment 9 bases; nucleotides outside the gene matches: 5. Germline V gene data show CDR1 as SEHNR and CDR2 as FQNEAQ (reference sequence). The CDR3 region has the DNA TGTGCCAGCAGCTTAGTCGGACAGGGGGCGCGTTCACCCCTCCACTTT. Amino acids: CASSLVGQGARSPLHF.

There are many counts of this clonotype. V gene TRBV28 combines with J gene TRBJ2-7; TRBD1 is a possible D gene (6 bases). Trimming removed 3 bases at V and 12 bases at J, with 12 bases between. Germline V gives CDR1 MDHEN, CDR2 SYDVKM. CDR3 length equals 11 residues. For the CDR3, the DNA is TGTGCCAGCAGTTTCCACAGGGAATCGTACTTC. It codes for CASSFHRESYF.

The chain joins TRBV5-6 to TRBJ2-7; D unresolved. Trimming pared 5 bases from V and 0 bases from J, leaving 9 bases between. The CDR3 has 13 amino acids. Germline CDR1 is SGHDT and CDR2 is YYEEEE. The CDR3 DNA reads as TGTGCCAGCAGTCTGGACCTCTCCTACGAGCAGTACTTC. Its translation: CASSLDLSYEQYF.

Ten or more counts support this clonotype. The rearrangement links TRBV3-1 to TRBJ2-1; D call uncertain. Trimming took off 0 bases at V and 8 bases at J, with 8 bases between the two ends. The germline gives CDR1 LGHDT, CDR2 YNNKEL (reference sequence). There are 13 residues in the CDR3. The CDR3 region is CASSQEGGDEQFF. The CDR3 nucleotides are TGTGCCAGCAGCCAAGAAGGTGGGGATGAGCAGTTCTTC.

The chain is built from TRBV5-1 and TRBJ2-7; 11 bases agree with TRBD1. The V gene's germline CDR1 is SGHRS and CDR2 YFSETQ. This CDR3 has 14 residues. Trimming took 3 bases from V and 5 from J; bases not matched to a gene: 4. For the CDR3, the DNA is TGCGCCAGCAGCTACTGGACAGGGGGCGACGAGCAGTACTTC. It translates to CASSYWTGGDEQYF.

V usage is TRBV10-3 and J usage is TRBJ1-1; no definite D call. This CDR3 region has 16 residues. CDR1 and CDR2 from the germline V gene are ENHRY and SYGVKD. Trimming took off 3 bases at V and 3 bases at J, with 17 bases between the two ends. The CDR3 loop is CAISDRAWEVDTEAFF. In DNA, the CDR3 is TGTGCCATCAGTGATAGAGCTTGGGAGGTGGACACTGAAGCTTTCTTT.

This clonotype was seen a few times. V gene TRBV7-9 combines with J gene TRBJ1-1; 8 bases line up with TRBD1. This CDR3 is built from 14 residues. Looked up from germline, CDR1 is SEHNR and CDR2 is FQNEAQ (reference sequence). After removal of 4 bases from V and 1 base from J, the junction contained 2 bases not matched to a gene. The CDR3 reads CASSSGQANTEAFF. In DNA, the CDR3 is TGTGCCAGCAGCTCGGGACAGGCGAACACTGAAGCTTTCTTT.

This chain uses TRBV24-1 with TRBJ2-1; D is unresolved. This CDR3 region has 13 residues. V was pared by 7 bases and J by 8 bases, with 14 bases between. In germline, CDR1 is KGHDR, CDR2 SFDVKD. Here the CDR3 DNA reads TGTGCCACCAGCCGGACCGGTGAAGATGAGCAGTTCTTC. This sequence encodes CATSRTGEDEQFF.

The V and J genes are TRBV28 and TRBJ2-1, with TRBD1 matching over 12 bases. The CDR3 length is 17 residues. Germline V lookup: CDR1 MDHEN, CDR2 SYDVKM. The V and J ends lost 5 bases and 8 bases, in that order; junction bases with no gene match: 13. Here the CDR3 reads CASSGTPGQGAFHEQFF. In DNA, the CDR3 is TGTGCCAGCAGTGGGACACCGGGACAGGGGGCGTTCCATGAGCAGTTCTTC.

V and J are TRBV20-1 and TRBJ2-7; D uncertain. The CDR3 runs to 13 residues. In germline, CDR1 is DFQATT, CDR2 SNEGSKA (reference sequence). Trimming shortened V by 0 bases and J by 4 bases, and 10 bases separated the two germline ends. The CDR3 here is CSARDGYRYEQYF. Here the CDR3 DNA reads TGCAGTGCTAGAGACGGGTATAGGTACGAGCAGTACTTC.

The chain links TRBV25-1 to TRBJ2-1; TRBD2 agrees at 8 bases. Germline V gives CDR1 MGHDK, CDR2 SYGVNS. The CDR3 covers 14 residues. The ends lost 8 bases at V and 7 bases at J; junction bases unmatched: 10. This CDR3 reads CASSPGGARNEQFF. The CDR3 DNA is TGTGCCAGCTCCCCCGGGGGGGCGCGGAATGAGCAGTTCTTC.

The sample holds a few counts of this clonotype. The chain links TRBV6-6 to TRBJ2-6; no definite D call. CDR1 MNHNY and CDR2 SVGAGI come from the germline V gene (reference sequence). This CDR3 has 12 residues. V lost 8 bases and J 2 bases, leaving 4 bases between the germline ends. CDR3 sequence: CASLTGANVLTF. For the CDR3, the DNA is TGTGCCAGCCTGACTGGGGCCAACGTCCTGACTTTC.

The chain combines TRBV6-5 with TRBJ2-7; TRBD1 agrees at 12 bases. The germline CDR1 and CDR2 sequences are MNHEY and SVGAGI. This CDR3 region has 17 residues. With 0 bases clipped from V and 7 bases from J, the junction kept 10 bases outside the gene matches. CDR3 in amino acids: CASSYSTPGQGAFEQYF. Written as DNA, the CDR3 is TGTGCCAGCAGTTACTCAACACCGGGACAGGGGGCGTTTGAGCAGTACTTC.

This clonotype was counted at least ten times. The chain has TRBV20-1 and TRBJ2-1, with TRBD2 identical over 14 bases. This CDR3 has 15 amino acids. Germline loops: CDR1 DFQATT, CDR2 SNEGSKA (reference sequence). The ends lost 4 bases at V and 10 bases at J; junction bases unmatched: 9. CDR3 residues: CSAIDGTSGSGEQFF. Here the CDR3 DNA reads TGCAGTGCTATAGACGGGACTAGCGGGAGTGGGGAGCAGTTCTTC.

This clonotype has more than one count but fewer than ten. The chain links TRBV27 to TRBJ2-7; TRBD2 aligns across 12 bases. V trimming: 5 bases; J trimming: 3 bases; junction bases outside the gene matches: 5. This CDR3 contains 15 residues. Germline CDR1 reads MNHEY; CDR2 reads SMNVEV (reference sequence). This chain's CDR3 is CASSPTSGSLYEQYF. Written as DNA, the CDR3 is TGTGCCAGCAGTCCGACTAGCGGGAGCCTCTACGAGCAGTACTTC.

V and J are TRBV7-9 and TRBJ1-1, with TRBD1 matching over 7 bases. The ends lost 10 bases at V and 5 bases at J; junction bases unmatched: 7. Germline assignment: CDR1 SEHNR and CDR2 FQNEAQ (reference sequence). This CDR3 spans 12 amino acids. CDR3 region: CATTDRETEAFF. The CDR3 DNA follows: TGTGCCACGACAGACAGGGAGACTGAAGCTTTCTTT.

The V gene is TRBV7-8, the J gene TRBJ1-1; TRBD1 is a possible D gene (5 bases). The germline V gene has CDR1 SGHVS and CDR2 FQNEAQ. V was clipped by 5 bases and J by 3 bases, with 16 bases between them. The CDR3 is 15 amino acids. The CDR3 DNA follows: TGTGCCAGCAGCCCCCTGGGGGGAGGGGACACTGAAGCTTTCTTT. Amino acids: CASSPLGGGDTEAFF. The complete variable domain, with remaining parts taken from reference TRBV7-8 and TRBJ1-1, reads GAGVSQSPRYKVAKRGQDVALRCDPISGHVSLFWYQQALGQGPEFLTYFQNEAQLDKSGLPSDRFFAERPEGSVSTLKIQRTQQEDSAVYLCASSPLGGGDTEAFFGQGTRLTVV.

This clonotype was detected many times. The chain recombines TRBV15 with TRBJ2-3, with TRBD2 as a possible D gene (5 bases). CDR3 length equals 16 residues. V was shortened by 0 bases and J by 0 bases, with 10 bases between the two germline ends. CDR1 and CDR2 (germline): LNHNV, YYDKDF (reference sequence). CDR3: CATSRDPGKSTDTQYF. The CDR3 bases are TGTGCCACCAGCAGAGACCCCGGGAAGAGCACAGATACGCAGTATTTT. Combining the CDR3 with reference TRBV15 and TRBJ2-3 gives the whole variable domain DAMVIQNPRYQVTQFGKPVTLSCSQTLNHNVMYWYQQKSSQAPKLLFHYYDKDFNNEADTPDNFQSRRPNTSFCFLDIRSPGLGDTAMYLCATSRDPGKSTDTQYFGPGTRLTVL.

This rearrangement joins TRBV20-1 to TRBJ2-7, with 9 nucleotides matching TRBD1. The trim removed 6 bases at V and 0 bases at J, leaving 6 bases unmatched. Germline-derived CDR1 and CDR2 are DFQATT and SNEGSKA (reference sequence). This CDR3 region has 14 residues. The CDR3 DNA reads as TGCAGTGCGAGGGACAGGGCCCACTCCTACGAGCAGTACTTC. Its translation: CSARDRAHSYEQYF.

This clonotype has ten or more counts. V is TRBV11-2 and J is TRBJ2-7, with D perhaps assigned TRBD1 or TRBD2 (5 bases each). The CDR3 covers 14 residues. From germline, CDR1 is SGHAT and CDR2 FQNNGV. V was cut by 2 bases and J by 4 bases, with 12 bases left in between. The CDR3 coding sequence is TGTGCCAGCAGCTTAACCCAGGGACGGTACGAGCAGTACTTC. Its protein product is CASSLTQGRYEQYF. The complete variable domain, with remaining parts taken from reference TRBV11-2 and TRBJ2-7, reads EAGVAQSPRYKIIEKRQSVAFWCNPISGHATLYWYQQILGQGPKLLIQFQNNGVVDDSQLPKDRFSAERLKGVDSTLKIQPAKLEDSAVYLCASSLTQGRYEQYFGPGTRLTVT.

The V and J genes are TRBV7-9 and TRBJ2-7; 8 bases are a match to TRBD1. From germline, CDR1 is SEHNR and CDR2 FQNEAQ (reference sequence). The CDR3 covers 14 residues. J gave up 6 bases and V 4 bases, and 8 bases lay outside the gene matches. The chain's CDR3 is CASSSPTGEVEQYF. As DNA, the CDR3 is TGTGCCAGCAGCTCGCCGACAGGGGAGGTCGAGCAGTACTTC.

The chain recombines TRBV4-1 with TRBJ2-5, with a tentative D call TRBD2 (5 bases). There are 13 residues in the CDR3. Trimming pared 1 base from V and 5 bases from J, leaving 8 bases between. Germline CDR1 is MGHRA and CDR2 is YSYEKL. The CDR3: CASSQAGEETQYF. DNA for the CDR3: TGCGCCAGCAGCCAAGCCGGGGAGGAGACCCAGTACTTC.

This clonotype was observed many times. CDR3 protein: CATSDGGGPGELFF. In nucleotides, the CDR3 is TGTGCCACCAGTGATGGTGGGGGGCCCGGGGAGCTGTTTTTT. The chain recombines TRBV24-1 with TRBJ2-2; either TRBD1 or TRBD2 may supply D (6 bases each). The CDR3 has 14 amino acids. The ends were cut back, 3 bases at V and 6 bases at J, with 10 bases in the middle. Germline lookup yields CDR1 KGHDR and CDR2 SFDVKD.

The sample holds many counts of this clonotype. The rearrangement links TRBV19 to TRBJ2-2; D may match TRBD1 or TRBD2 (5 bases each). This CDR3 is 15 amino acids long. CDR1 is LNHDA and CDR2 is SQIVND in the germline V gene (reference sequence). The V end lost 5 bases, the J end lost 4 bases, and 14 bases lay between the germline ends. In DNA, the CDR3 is TGTGCCAGTAGTCCCGCAGGGAGAGGCACCGGGGAGCTGTTTTTT. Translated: CASSPAGRGTGELFF.

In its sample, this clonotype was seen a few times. This CDR3 reads CSPLKQQFF. The CDR3 DNA is TGCAGCCCCCTAAAGCAGCAGTTCTTC. J is TRBJ2-1 and V is TRBV29-1; D gene ambiguous. This CDR3 spans 9 amino acids. Germline V lookup: CDR1 SQVTM, CDR2 ANQGSEA. Trimming took off 8 bases at V and 11 bases at J, with 10 bases between the two ends.

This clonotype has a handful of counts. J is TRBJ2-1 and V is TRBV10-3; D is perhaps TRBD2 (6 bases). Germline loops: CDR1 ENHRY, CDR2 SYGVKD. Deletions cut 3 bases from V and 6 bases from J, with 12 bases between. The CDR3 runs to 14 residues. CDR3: CAISEDGTFNEQFF. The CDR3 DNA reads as TGTGCCATCAGTGAAGACGGGACTTTCAATGAGCAGTTCTTC.

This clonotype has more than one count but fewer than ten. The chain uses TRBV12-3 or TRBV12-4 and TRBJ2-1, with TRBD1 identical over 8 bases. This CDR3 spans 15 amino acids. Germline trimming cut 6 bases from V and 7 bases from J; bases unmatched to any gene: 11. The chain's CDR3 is CASSNRGAGQNEQFF. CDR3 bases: TGTGCCAGCAGCAACAGGGGGGCGGGACAGAATGAGCAGTTCTTC.